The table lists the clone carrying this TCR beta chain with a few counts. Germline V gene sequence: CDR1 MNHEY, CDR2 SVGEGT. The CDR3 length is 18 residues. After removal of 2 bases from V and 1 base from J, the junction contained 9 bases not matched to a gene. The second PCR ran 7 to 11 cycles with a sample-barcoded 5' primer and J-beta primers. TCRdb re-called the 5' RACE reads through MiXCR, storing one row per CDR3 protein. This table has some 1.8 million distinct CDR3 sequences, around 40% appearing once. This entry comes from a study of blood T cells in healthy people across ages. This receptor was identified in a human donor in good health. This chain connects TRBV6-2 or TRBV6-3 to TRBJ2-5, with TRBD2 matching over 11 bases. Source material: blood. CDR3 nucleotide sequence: TGTGCCAGCAGTTACCACATTGGACTAGCGGGTATCCAAGAGACCCAGTACTTC. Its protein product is CASSYHIGLAGIQETQYF.